Listed below are T cell receptor beta chains from one sample, sequenced in a study of T-cell reconstitution after alpha-beta-depleted transplantation in children. TCRdb fed the PCR reads into MiXCR, producing one record per CDR3 protein. The sample holds fewer than 550,000 distinct CDR3 sequences; approximately 10% are singletons and the top ten take 14%. Here the sequenced sample was PBMCs, mostly from graft donor cells, taken 180 days after TCRalphabeta/CD19-depleted stem cell transplant. The receptor source for this set is a female patient between 2 and 15 years old who had a stem cell transplant for aplastic anemia, so the T cells may come from the graft donor. CDR3s include the opening cysteine and the closing phenylalanine or tryptophan. Each record gives: V gene, D gene, CDR3 protein. A D gene is named only where the DNA matches it firmly.

>TRBV12-3/TRBV12-4|.
CASSLRQARSNEQFF
>TRBV9|.
CASSVAAATDTQYF
>TRBV7-9|TRBD1
CASSPDRSSSYNSPLHF
>TRBV6-5|.
CASSYSRPGANTEAFF
>TRBV5-1|TRBD2
CASSATSGSLEQFF
>TRBV18|.
CASSKDSGANTGELFF
>TRBV6-1|.
CASSPTPVPGNTIYF
>TRBV28|TRBD1
CASSPPPGGTYGYTF
>TRBV12-3/TRBV12-4|.
CASSSRTRDTGELFF
>TRBV12-3/TRBV12-4|.
CASSLGRYEQYF
>TRBV4-3|.
CASSAINRPNTGELFF
>TRBV27|.
CASSPRGGSGNEQFF
>TRBV10-3|TRBD2
CAISESPEERERAYNEQFF
>TRBV16|TRBD1
CASSKDRSYGYTF
>TRBV6-2/TRBV6-3|.
CASSNPLREQYF
>TRBV6-1|TRBD1
CASSPRQGYYGYTF
>TRBV27|TRBD2
CASSQRLAGYTDTQYF
>TRBV28|TRBD2
CASSPRWTSAAYEQYF
>TRBV6-1|TRBD2
CASRTDSLLADYYEQYF
>TRBV18|.
CASSDRDIGNQPQHF
>TRBV5-1|.
CASSVQGEGTDTQYF
>TRBV7-9|.
CASSDHGNEQFF
>TRBV19|.
CAVRAGQGPYNEQFF